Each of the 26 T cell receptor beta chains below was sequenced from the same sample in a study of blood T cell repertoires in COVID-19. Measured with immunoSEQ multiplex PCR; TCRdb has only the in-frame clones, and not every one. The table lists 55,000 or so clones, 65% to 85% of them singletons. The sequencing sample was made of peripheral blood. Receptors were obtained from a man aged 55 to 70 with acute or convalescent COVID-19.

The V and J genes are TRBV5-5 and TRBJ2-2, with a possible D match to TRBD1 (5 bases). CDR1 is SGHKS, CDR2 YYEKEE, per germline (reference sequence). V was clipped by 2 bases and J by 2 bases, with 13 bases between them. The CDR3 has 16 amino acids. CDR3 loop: CASSLGRQTNTGELFF. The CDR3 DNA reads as TGTGCCAGCAGCTTAGGAAGACAGACAAACACCGGGGAGCTGTTTTTT.

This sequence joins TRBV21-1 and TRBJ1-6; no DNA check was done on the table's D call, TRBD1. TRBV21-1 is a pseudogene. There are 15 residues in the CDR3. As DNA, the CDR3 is TGTGCCAGCACCACTGAGGACAGGGGCAATTCACCCCTCCACTTT. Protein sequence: CASTTEDRGNSPLHF.

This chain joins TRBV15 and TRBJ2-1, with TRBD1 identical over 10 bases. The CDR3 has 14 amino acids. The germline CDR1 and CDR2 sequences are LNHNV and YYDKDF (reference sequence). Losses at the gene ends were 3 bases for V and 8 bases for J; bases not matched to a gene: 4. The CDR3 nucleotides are TGTGCCACCAGCAGGGGACAGGGGTGGGATGAGCAGTTCTTC. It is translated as CATSRGQGWDEQFF.

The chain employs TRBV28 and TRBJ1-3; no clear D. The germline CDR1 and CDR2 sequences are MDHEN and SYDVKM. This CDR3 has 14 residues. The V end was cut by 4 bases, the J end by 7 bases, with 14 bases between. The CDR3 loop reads CASSSPLTGNTIYF. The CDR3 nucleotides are TGTGCCAGCAGTTCCCCCTTGACCGGGAACACCATATATTTT.

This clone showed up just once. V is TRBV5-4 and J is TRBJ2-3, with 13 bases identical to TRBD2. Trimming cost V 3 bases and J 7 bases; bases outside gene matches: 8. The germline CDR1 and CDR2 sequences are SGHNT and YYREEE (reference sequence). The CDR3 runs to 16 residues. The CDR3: CASSSELAGGLNTQYF. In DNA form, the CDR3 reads TGTGCCAGCAGCTCCGAACTAGCGGGGGGGCTGAATACGCAGTATTTT.

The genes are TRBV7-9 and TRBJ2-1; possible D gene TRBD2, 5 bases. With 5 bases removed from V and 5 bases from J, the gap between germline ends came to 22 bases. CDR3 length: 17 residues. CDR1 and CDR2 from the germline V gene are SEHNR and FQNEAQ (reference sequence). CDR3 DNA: TGTGCCAGCAGCCCTTGGACTCCCGATCGTCCCCACAATGAGCAGTTCTTC. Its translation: CASSPWTPDRPHNEQFF. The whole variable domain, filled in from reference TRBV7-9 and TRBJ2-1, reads DTGVSQNPRHKITKRGQNVTFRCDPISEHNRLYWYRQTLGQGPEFLTYFQNEAQLEKSRLLSDRFSAERPKGSFSTLEIQRTEQGDSAMYLCASSPWTPDRPHNEQFFGPGTRLTVL.

CDR3 bases: TGTGCCAGCAGCTCCAGAGGGGGGGAGGCTGAAGCTTTCTTT. Its protein product is CASSSRGGEAEAFF. The gene calls are TRBV5-5 and TRBJ1-1; D is perhaps TRBD1 (6 bases). V was trimmed by 3 bases and J by 6 bases, leaving 15 bases between them. There are 14 residues in the CDR3. Germline V CDR1 and CDR2: SGHKS, YYEKEE (reference sequence).

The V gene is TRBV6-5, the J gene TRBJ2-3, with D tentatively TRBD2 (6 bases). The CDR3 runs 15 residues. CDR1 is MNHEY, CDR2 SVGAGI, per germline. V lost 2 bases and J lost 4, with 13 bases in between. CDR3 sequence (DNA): TGTGCCAGCAGTTACGATCGCGGGAAGGCAGATACGCAGTATTTT. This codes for CASSYDRGKADTQYF.

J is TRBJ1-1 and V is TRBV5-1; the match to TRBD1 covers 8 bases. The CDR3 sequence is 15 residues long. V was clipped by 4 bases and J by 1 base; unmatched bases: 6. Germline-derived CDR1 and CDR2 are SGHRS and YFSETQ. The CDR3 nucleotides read TGCGCCAGCAGCCTTTGGACAGGGAGGAACACTGAAGCTTTCTTT. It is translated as CASSLWTGRNTEAFF.

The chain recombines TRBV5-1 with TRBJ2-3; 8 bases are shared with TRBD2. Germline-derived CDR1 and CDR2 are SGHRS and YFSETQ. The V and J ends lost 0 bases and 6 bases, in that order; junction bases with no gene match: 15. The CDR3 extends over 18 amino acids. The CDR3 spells CASSLVRWGLAGDDTQYF. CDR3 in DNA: TGCGCCAGCAGCTTGGTTCGGTGGGGGCTAGCGGGTGACGATACGCAGTATTTT.

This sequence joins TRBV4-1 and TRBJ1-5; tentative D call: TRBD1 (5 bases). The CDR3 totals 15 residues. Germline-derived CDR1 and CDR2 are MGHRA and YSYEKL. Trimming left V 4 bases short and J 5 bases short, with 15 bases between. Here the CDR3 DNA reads TGCGCCAGCAGCCCACAAGGAGGGGCCTATCAGCCCCAGCATTTT. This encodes CASSPQGGAYQPQHF.

The DNA for the CDR3 is TGTGCCAGCAGCACGGGACTAGCGTCCGGGGAGCTGTTTTTT. It translates to CASSTGLASGELFF. This chain links TRBV7-3 with TRBJ2-2; 10 nucleotides match TRBD2. Trimming cost V 5 bases and J 6 bases; bases outside gene matches: 3. This CDR3 contains 14 residues. CDR1 is SGHTA, CDR2 FQGTGA, per germline.

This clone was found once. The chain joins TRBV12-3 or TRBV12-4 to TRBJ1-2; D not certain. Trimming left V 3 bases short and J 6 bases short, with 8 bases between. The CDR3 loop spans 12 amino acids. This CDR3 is CASSFSPDGYTF. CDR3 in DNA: TGTGCCAGCAGTTTTTCCCCGGATGGCTACACCTTC.

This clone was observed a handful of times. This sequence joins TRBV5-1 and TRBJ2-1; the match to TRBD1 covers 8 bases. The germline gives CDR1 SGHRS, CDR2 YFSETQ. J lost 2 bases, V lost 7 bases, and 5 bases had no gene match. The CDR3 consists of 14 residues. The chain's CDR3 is CASSPGGPYNEQFF. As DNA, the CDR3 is TGCGCCAGCTCCCCAGGGGGCCCCTACAATGAGCAGTTCTTC.

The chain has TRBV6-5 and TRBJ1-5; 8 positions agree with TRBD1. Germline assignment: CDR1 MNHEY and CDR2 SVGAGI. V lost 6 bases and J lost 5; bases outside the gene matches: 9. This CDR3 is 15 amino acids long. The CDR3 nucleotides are TGTGCCAGCAGGTCTGGGACAGGTCATTATCAGCCCCAGCATTTT. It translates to CASRSGTGHYQPQHF.

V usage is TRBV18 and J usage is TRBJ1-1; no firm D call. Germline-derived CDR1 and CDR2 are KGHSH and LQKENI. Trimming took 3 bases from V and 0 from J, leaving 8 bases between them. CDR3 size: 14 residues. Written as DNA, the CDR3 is TGTGCCAGCTCACCGACAAACATGAACACTGAAGCTTTCTTT. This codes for CASSPTNMNTEAFF. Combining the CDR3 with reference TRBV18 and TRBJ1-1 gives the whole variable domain NAGVMQNPRHLVRRRGQEARLRCSPMKGHSHVYWYRQLPEEGLKFMVYLQKENIIDESGMPKERFSAEFPKEGPSILRIQQVVRGDSAAYFCASSPTNMNTEAFFGQGTRLTVV.

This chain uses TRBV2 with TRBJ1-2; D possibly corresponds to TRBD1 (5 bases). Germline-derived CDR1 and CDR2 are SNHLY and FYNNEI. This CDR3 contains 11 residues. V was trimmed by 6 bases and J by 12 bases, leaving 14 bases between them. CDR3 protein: CASRIGVSDTF. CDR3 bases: TGTGCCAGCAGGATAGGGGTTTCGGACACCTTC.

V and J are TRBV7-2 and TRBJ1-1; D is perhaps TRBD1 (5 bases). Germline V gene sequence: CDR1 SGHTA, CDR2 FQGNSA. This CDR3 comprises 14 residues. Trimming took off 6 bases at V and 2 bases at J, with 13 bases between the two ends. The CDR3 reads CASSWQGANTEAFF. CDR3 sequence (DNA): TGTGCCAGCAGTTGGCAAGGGGCAAACACTGAAGCTTTCTTT.

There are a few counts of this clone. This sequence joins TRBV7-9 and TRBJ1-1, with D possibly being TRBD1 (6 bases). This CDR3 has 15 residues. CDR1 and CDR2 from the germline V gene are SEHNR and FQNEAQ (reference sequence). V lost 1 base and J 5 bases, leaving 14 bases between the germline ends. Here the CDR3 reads CASSLVRTEKTEAFF. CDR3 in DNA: TGTGCCAGCAGCTTAGTTCGGACAGAGAAAACTGAAGCTTTCTTT.

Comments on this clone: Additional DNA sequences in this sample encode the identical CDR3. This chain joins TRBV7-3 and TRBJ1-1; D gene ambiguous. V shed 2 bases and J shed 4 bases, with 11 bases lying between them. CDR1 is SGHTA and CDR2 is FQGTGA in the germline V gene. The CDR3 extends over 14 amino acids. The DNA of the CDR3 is TGTGCCAGCAGCTTACGTCCGGAGGGCACTGAAGCTTTCTTT. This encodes CASSLRPEGTEAFF.

The CDR3 region has the DNA TGTGCCAGCGGCTTTTGGGGACAGGGGGCTTCTGGCTACACCTTC. This encodes CASGFWGQGASGYTF. V gene TRBV6-5 combines with J gene TRBJ1-2, with 12 bases identical to TRBD1. The V gene end was trimmed by 8 bases and the J gene end by 7 bases; junction bases not matched to a gene: 11. Per germline, CDR1 MNHEY and CDR2 SVGAGI. This CDR3 has 15 residues.

Here the CDR3 DNA reads TGCGCCAGCAGGGGTGGGACAGGGGATTCACCCCTCCACTTT. It encodes CASRGGTGDSPLHF. The rearrangement links TRBV5-1 to TRBJ1-6, with 10 bases lining up with TRBD1. Germline CDR1 reads SGHRS; CDR2 reads YFSETQ. V lost 5 bases, J lost 8 bases, and 4 bases stayed unmatched. CDR3 length equals 14 residues.

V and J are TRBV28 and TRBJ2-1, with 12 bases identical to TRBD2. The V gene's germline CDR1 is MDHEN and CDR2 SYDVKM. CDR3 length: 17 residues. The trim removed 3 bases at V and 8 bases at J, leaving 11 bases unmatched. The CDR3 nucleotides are TGTGCCAGCAGTTTTCCCCTCCGGGCTAGCGGGGGGGATGAGCAGTTCTTC. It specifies CASSFPLRASGGDEQFF.

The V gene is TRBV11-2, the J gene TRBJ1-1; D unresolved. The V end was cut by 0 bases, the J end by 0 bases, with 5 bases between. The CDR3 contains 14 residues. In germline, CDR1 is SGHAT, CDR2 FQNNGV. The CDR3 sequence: CASSLEAVNTEAFF. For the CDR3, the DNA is TGTGCCAGCAGCTTAGAGGCGGTGAACACTGAAGCTTTCTTT.

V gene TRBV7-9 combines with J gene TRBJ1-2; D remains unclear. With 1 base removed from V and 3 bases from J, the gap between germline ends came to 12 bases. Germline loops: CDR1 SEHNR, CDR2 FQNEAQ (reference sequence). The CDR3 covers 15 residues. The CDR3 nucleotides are TGTGCCAGCAGCTTAGAGAGTCAGACTTACTATGGCTACACCTTC. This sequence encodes CASSLESQTYYGYTF.

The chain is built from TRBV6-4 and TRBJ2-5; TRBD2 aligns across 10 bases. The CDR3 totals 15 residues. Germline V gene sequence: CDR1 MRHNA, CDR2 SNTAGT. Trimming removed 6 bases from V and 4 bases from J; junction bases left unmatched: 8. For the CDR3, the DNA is TGTGCCAGCAGCCCAAGCGGGGGGGCCTCAGAGACCCAGTACTTC. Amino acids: CASSPSGGASETQYF.